The T cell receptor (beta chain) under discussion was sequenced for a study of regulatory T cells in long-lasting Graves disease. As for this clonotype: Its antigen is currently unknown.

The sample's time point: persistent/refractory GD, antithyroid drugs over 5 years with positive TRAb. TCR sequences were obtained from RNA taken from PBMCs. Peripheral blood, around 9.7 milliliters per patient, was collected in EDTA tubes. Overall study findings and caveats: Persistent patients shared thousands of public clonotypes among themselves. Newly diagnosed patients shared fewer, at 900 to 1,000. TCR diversity was lower in persistent than newly diagnosed Graves' disease.

CDR1 SQVTM and CDR2 ANQGSEA come from the germline V gene. The CDR3 has 13 residues. V was pared by 2 bases and J by 4 bases, with 9 bases between. TCR beta libraries were built with iRepertoire HTBI primers and Arm-PCR of CDR3 regions. TCRdb used MiXCR to reprocess the multiplex PCR reads, holding one entry per CDR3 protein. The profile shows around 400,000 distinct CDR3 sequences, 23% of them singletons. The sequence was collected from a woman in her thirties or forties with Graves disease. The specimen comprised peripheral blood mononuclear cells (PBMCs), sampled when the disease was refractory, from a patient treated with antithyroid drugs. This sequence joins TRBV29-1 and TRBJ1-3, with a weak D call TRBD1 (6 bases). CDR3 region: CSVELRGGNTIYF. The CDR3, as DNA: TGCAGCGTTGAACTCAGGGGCGGAAACACCATATATTTT.